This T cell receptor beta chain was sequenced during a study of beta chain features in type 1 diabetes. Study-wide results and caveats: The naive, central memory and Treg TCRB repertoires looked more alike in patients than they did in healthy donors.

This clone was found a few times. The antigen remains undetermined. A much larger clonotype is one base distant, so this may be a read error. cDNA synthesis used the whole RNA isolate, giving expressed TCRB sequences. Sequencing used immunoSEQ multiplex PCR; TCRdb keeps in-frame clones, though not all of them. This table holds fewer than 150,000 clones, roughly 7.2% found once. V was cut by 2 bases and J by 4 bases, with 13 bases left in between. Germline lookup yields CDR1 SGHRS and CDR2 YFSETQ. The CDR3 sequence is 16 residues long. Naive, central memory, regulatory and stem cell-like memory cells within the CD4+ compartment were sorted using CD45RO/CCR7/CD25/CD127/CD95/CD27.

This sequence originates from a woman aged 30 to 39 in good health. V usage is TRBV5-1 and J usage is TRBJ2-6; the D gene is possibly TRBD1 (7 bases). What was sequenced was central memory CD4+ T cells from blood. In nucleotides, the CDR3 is TGCGCCAGCAGCTTAGGGGGCGCGGGGGGGGCCAACGTCCTGACTTTC. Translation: CASSLGGAGGANVLTF.